These 10 T cell receptor beta chains were sequenced from one sample in a study of neurological immune-mediated disorders (dated by TCRdb to 2018 to 2020). The library relied on 5' RACE. Sequencer: Illumina HiSeq 2500. TCRdb cleaned the public reads at Q25 with fastp, built clones with MiXCR and kept in-frame beta chains. Duplicate CDR3 protein sequences are folded into a single record with the most common DNA and genes. The table for this sample lists about 55,000 distinct CDR3 sequences; approximately 3.8% of them were counted only once. Roughly 1.7% of the sample is taken by the ten largest. Sequencing was done on a sample of PBMCs. The receptors here all came from a man younger than 45 with multiple sclerosis.

This clonotype was observed a handful of times. CDR3 in amino acids: CASSNPPGRAGSYEQYF. The CDR3 nucleotides are TGTGCCAGCAGCAACCCCCCTGGGAGGGCTGGCTCCTACGAGCAGTACTTC. The V call is TRBV28, the J call TRBJ2-7; 7 positions agree with TRBD2. Germline V lookup: CDR1 MDHEN, CDR2 SYDVKM. The J segment lost 0 bases and the V segment lost 6 bases, leaving 14 bases of the junction unmatched. The CDR3 spans 17 residues.

This clonotype was found many times. This chain links TRBV5-1 with TRBJ2-7; 9 bases line up with TRBD1. The CDR3 contains 13 residues. The junction had 4 bases not matched to a gene; V was cut back by 4 bases and J by 5 bases. Germline CDR1 SGHRS, CDR2 YFSETQ. CDR3 DNA sequence: TGCGCCAGCAGCGTACAGGGGGCAAACGAGCAGTACTTC. This codes for CASSVQGANEQYF. The full variable domain, rest sourced from reference TRBV5-1 and TRBJ2-7, is KAGVTQTPRYLIKTRGQQVTLSCSPISGHRSVSWYQQTPGQGLQFLFEYFSETQRNKGNFPGRFSGRQFSNSRSEMNVSTLELGDSALYLCASSVQGANEQYFGPGTRLTVT.

As for this clonotype: The junction shows a germline mismatch at one end, possibly a read error. The chain joins TRBV18 to TRBJ1-6; TRBD1 aligns across 11 bases. The CDR3 runs to 16 residues. Germline CDR1 KGHSH, CDR2 LQKENI. CDR3 residues: CASSQDRGRNNSPLNF. The CDR3 DNA is TGTGCCAGCTCACAGGACAGGGGGCGAAATAATTCACCCCTCAACTTT.

There are many counts of this clonotype. This sequence joins TRBV5-6 and TRBJ1-1; TRBD1 matches at 11 bases. The CDR3 is 15 amino acids. Germline CDR1 reads SGHDT; CDR2 reads YYEEEE. V was clipped by 4 bases and J by 5 bases; unmatched bases: 7. CDR3 sequence reads: CASSAAGTGGTEAFF. CDR3 nucleotide sequence: TGTGCCAGCAGCGCAGCCGGGACAGGGGGAACTGAAGCTTTCTTT.

This clonotype has just a few counts. The J gene is TRBJ2-2, the V gene TRBV7-2; D is perhaps TRBD1 (5 bases). V dropped 3 bases and J dropped 0 bases, with 11 bases sitting between them. The CDR3 is 16 amino acids. Germline lookup yields CDR1 SGHTA and CDR2 FQGNSA. CDR3 loop: CASSFQRQTNTGELFF. CDR3 in DNA: TGTGCCAGCAGCTTTCAGCGACAGACGAACACCGGGGAGCTGTTTTTT.

This clonotype was counted at least ten times. V is TRBV28 and J is TRBJ2-5, with 10 nucleotides matching TRBD2. Germline CDR1 reads MDHEN; CDR2 reads SYDVKM. The V segment lost 5 bases and the J segment 2 bases; nucleotides outside the gene matches: 5. The CDR3 has 15 residues. CDR3 protein: CASSGLAASQETQYF. The CDR3 DNA sequence: TGTGCCAGCAGTGGACTAGCGGCCTCGCAAGAGACCCAGTACTTC. Full variable domain (remainder filled in from reference TRBV28 and TRBJ2-5): DVKVTQSSRYLVKRTGEKVFLECVQDMDHENMFWYRQDPGLGLRLIYFSYDVKMKEKGDIPEGYSVSREKKERFSLILESASTNQTSMYLCASSGLAASQETQYFGPGTRLLVL.

At least ten counts were recorded for this clonotype. The J gene is TRBJ2-2, the V gene TRBV5-1, with 8 bases identical to TRBD1. CDR1 is SGHRS, CDR2 YFSETQ, per germline. The junction had 4 bases not matched to a gene; V was cut back by 2 bases and J by 1 base. The CDR3 is 16 residues long. The CDR3 bases are TGCGCCAGCAGCTTTGACGGGACAGGGAACACCGGGGAGCTGTTTTTT. Amino acid sequence: CASSFDGTGNTGELFF.

Ten or more counts support this clonotype. V usage is TRBV20-1 and J usage is TRBJ2-7; 13 nucleotides line up with TRBD2. V was clipped by 3 bases and J by 2 bases; unmatched bases: 4. The CDR3 is 15 residues long. The germline V gene encodes CDR1 DFQATT and CDR2 SNEGSKA (reference sequence). In DNA form, the CDR3 reads TGCAGTGCTAGTGGGGGACTAGCGGGGACCTACGAGCAGTACTTC. As protein: CSASGGLAGTYEQYF.

Details on this clonotype: The CDR3 does not end in the conserved phenylalanine or tryptophan, so this is likely a read error. The limits of the CDR3 on the DNA are not certain, so only TCRdb's listed CDR3 is given. V is TRBV4-1 and J is TRBJ1-5; TRBD1, the table's D call, lacks a check against the DNA. The CDR3 is 17 amino acids in total, end residues counted. CDR1 and CDR2 (germline): MGHRA, YSYEKL. CDR3 residues: CASSQGIGDRGNQPQNI.

This clonotype was picked up one time. The chain recombines TRBV19 with TRBJ2-7, with D tentatively TRBD1 or TRBD2 (5 bases each). The CDR3 is 16 residues long. V was pared by 6 bases and J by 2 bases, with 20 bases between. Germline V gives CDR1 LNHDA, CDR2 SQIVND (reference sequence). In DNA, the CDR3 is TGTGCCAGTAGCCTTTCCCCGGGGCAAGGAACCTACGAGCAGTACTTC. Its translation: CASSLSPGQGTYEQYF.